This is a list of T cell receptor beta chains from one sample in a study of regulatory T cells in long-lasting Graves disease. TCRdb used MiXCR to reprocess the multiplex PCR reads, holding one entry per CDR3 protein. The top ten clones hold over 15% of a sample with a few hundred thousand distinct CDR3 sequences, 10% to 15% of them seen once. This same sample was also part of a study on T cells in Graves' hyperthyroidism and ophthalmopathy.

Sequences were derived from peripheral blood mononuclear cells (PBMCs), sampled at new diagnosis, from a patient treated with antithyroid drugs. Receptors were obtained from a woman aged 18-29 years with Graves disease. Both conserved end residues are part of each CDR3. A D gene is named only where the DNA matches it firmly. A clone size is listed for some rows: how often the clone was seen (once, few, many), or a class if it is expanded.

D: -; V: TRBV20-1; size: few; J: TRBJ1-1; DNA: TGCAGTGCTATTTACGACAGATACACTGAAGCTTTCTTT; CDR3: CSAIYDRYTEAFF
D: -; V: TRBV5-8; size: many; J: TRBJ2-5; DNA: TGTGCCAGCAGCTCTTGGGCAGGGAAAGAGACCCAGTACTTC; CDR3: CASSSWAGKETQYF
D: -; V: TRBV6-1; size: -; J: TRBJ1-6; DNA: TGTGCCAGCAGCCCCGGGACCTTGTATAATTCACCCCTCCACTTT; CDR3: CASSPGTLYNSPLHF
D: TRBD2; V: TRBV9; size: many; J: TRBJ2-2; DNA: TGTGCCAGCAGCGTGGGGACTAGCGGGTGGCGAGGGAACACCGGGGAGCTGTTTTTT; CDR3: CASSVGTSGWRGNTGELFF
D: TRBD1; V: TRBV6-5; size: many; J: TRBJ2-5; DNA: TGTGCCAGCAGTTACGAGGGGGCGAGCCAAGAGACCCAGTACTTC; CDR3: CASSYEGASQETQYF
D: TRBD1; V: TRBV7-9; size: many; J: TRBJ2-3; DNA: TGTGCCAGCAGCTTTATCCCAACAGGGGGCGAGACAGATACGCAGTATTTT; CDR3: CASSFIPTGGETDTQYF
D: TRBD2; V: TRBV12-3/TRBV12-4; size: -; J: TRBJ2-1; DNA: TGTGCCAGCAGCCGAAGACTAGCGGGAAGTGTCAATGAGCAGTTCTTC; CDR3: CASSRRLAGSVNEQFF
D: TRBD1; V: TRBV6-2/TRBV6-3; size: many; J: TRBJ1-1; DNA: TGTGCCAGCAGAGGACAGGCATGGACTGAAGCTTTCTTT; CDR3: CASRGQAWTEAFF
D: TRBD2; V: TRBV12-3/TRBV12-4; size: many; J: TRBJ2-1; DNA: TGTGCCAGCAGTTCGGGACTAAGCAGCAATGAGCAGTTCTTC; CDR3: CASSSGLSSNEQFF
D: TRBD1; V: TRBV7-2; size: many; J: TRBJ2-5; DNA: TGTGCCAGCAGCTTAGCTCCAGGGGGTCTGCACGAGACCCAGTACTTC; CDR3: CASSLAPGGLHETQYF
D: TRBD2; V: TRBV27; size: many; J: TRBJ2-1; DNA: TGTGCCAGCAGTTTTTTAGCGGGGAACAATGAGCAGTTCTTC; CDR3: CASSFLAGNNEQFF
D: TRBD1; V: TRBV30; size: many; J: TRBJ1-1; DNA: TGTGCCTGGGAGAACAGGGGGCAGGGCACTGAAGCTTTCTTT; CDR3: CAWENRGQGTEAFF
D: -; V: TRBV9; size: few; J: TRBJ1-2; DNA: TGTGCCAGCAGCGTAGCCGGGGCCGACAGTTTATATGGCTACACCTTC; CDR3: CASSVAGADSLYGYTF
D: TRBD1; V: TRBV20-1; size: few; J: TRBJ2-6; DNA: TGCAGTGCCACGCCCCAGGGGGCGATGGGGGCCAACGTCCTGACTTTC; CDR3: CSATPQGAMGANVLTF
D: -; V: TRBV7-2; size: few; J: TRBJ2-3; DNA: TGTGCCAGCAGCTTGCCGGGACTCAGCACAGATACGCAGTATTTT; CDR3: CASSLPGLSTDTQYF
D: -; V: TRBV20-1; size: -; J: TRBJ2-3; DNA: TGCAGTACTACCCAGGGGGGGCAGTATTTT; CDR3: CSTTQGGQYF
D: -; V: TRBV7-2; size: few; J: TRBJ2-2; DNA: TGTGCCAGCAGCTTAGGAAGGACCGGAGCAGGCACCGGGGAGCTGTTTTTT; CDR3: CASSLGRTGAGTGELFF
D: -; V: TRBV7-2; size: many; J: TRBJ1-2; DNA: TGTGCCAGCAGTCTCATCACCCAGAGAGGGACCGGTGGTGGCTACACCTTC; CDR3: CASSLITQRGTGGGYTF
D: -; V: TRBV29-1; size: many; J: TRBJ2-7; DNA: TGCAGCGTTGTATCCTCACAGGGACCTACGCCCTACGAGCAGTACTTC; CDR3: CSVVSSQGPTPYEQYF
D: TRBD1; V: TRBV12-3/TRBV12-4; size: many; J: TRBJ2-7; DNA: TGTGCCAGTCAGAGAAGAGGCAGGGGGTACGAGCAGTACTTC; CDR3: CASQRRGRGYEQYF
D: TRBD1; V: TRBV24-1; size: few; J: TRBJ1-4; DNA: TGTGCCACTTCGGACAGGGGTGACGAAAAACTGTTTTTT; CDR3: CATSDRGDEKLFF
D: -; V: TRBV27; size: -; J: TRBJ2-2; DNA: TGTGCCAGCAGTCCTATAGCGGCGAACACCGGGGAGCTGTTTTTT; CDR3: CASSPIAANTGELFF
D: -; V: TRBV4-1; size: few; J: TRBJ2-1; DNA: TGCGCCAGCAGACCCACAGGGAAGGTCCGGAGTGAGCAGTTCTTC; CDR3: CASRPTGKVRSEQFF
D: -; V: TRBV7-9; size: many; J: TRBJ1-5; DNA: TGTGCCAGCAGCTTGCAAGGCCTGGGGGATCAGCCCCAGCATTTT; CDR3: CASSLQGLGDQPQHF
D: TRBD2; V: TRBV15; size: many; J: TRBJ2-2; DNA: TGTGCCACCAGCAGAGGACTAGCGGGAGGGGTTGGGGAGCTGTTTTTT; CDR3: CATSRGLAGGVGELFF
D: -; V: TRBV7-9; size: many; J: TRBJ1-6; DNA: TGTGCCAGCAGCCCACTCCGGGACGGGATTAATTCACCCCTCCACTTT; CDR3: CASSPLRDGINSPLHF
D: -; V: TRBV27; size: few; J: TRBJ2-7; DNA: TGTGCCAGCAGTTTACCGGGACCCACCGAGCAGTACTTC; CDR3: CASSLPGPTEQYF